Presented here are 9 T cell receptor beta chains from one specimen sequenced in a study of cytomegalovirus exposure and HLA in healthy donors. In the PCR, 60 Vbeta and 13 Jbeta primers were used. Profiled with immunoSEQ multiplex PCR; TCRdb holds only in-frame clones, not every one. The sample lists about 100,000 clones; around 76% were seen once. Source material: PBMCs. These TCRs come from a woman aged 55-69 years in good health and CMV-seropositive.

This clone was seen only a few times. V usage is TRBV4-1 and J usage is TRBJ2-7; possible D gene TRBD2, 5 bases. There are 16 residues in the CDR3. The V gene's germline CDR1 is MGHRA and CDR2 YSYEKL. V was pared by 0 bases and J by 3 bases, with 15 bases between. The CDR3 DNA reads as TGCGCCAGCAGCCAAGAGTCCGGGGTTGTAAGCTACGAGCAGTACTTC. As protein: CASSQESGVVSYEQYF.

The J gene is TRBJ2-2, the V gene TRBV28; 13 bases map to TRBD2. The germline CDR1 and CDR2 sequences are MDHEN and SYDVKM. V lost 5 bases to trimming and J lost 4 bases; unmatched junction nucleotides: 10. The CDR3 is 18 residues long. CDR3 sequence: CASSHDHTSGRVTGELFF. CDR3 DNA: TGTGCCAGCAGTCACGACCATACTAGCGGGAGGGTCACCGGGGAGCTGTTTTTT.

This sequence joins TRBV18 and TRBJ1-3; D may be TRBD1 (5 bases). CDR1 is KGHSH, CDR2 LQKENI, per germline. This CDR3 comprises 13 residues. Trimming pared 3 bases from V and 7 bases from J, leaving 10 bases between. The chain's CDR3 is CASSPERGNTIYF. In DNA form, the CDR3 reads TGTGCCAGCTCACCTGAACGGGGGAACACCATATATTTT.

With respect to this clone: An end of the junction differs from the germline gene, which may be a read error. The CDR3 nucleotides read TGTTCCAGCACCTCAGGGGCAACCGAGCAGTACTTC. Protein sequence: CSSTSGATEQYF. V usage is TRBV7-9 and J usage is TRBJ2-7; weak D call: TRBD1 (6 bases). This CDR3 comprises 12 residues. Germline V CDR1 and CDR2: SEHNR, FQNEAQ (reference sequence).

This clone was seen only a few times. J is TRBJ1-5 and V is TRBV19; 7 bases align to TRBD1. J was trimmed by 4 bases and V by 3 bases; bases with no gene match: 9. CDR1 and CDR2 from the germline V gene are LNHDA and SQIVND (reference sequence). This CDR3 is built from 16 residues. CDR3 in DNA: TGTGCCAGTAGTATCGAGGGGGCTACGAAGAATCAGCCCCAGCATTTT. This encodes CASSIEGATKNQPQHF.

The rearrangement links TRBV4-2 to TRBJ2-7, with D perhaps matching TRBD1 (5 bases). CDR3 length: 12 residues. Trimming removed 7 bases from V and 3 bases from J, with 10 bases in between. Germline loops: CDR1 LGHNA, CDR2 YNFKEQ. The CDR3 here is CASTSDSYEQYF. The CDR3 DNA follows: TGTGCCAGCACCTCAGACAGCTACGAGCAGTACTTC.

The chain combines TRBV6-4 with TRBJ2-1; TRBD2 agrees at 9 bases. The CDR3 extends over 15 amino acids. J was trimmed by 8 bases and V by 0 bases; bases with no gene match: 5. Per germline, CDR1 MRHNA and CDR2 SNTAGT. Written as DNA, the CDR3 is TGTGCCAGCAGTGACTCGTTAGCGGGAGACCATGAGCAGTTCTTC. It codes for CASSDSLAGDHEQFF.

CDR3 DNA: TGTGCCAGCAGTGAACTGGGGACAGGGAAGAATTCACCCCTCCACTTT. Translation gives CASSELGTGKNSPLHF. The chain joins TRBV25-1 to TRBJ1-6, with 9 bases fitting TRBD1. Germline V gene lookup returns CDR1 MGHDK and CDR2 SYGVNS. V shed 2 bases, J shed 7 bases, and the junction held 6 bases outside the gene matches. The CDR3 is made up of 16 amino acids.

The rearrangement joins TRBV4-1 to TRBJ2-5, with D possibly being TRBD1 (6 bases). The end of the DNA is better explained by TRBJ2-7, so the J call may be wrong. CDR1 is MGHRA and CDR2 is YSYEKL in the germline V gene. The CDR3 is 15 amino acids. The DNA of the CDR3 is TGCGCCAGCAGCCAGATCACCGGGACATCCTACGAGCAGTACTTC. Translated, it gives CASSQITGTSYEQYF.